One sample yielded the 29 T cell receptor beta chains listed below, sequenced in a study of human T cells and chemical hapten exposure. TCRdb passed the RACE reads through MiXCR, listing each CDR3 protein once. The sample lists a few hundred thousand distinct CDR3 sequences; around 5.5% were seen once. The time point was: pre-sensitization, week 0. Sample treatment: therapeutic diphenylcyclopropenone sensitization with weekly scalp DPC. The specimen comprised whole blood, sampled in connection with sensitization to the hapten diphenylcyclopropenone (DPC). Receptors were obtained from a woman aged 18-30 years with alopecia areata. Some clones in this sample may be carry-over from other donors' samples.

This chain joins TRBV7-9 and TRBJ2-5; D is perhaps TRBD1 (5 bases). This CDR3 spans 14 amino acids. Trimming removed 8 bases from V and 5 bases from J, with 18 bases in between. In germline, CDR1 is SEHNR, CDR2 FQNEAQ (reference sequence). For the CDR3, the DNA is TGTGCCAGCCAATTGGGGCTCTTGGGGGAGACCCAGTACTTC. Protein sequence: CASQLGLLGETQYF.

This clonotype was found a few times. The genes are TRBV5-1 and TRBJ1-1, with D possibly being TRBD1 (6 bases). CDR3 length equals 15 residues. V lost 4 bases and J lost 1, with 14 bases in between. The V gene's germline CDR1 is SGHRS and CDR2 YFSETQ. DNA of the CDR3: TGCGCCAGCAGCCTTACAGGGACACCGAACACTGAAGCTTTCTTT. The encoded protein is CASSLTGTPNTEAFF.

Only a few counts were recorded for this clonotype. The chain employs TRBV7-2 and TRBJ2-1; D ambiguous. The CDR3 contains 13 residues. From germline, CDR1 is SGHTA and CDR2 FQGNSA. Trimming shortened V by 5 bases and J by 5 bases, and 10 bases separated the two germline ends. The CDR3 DNA reads TGTGCCAGCAGCCGCGACCGACACAATGAGCAGTTCTTC. Its protein product is CASSRDRHNEQFF.

The rearrangement joins TRBV7-2 to TRBJ2-2; TRBD2 aligns across 8 bases. V lost 5 bases to trimming and J lost 3 bases; unmatched junction nucleotides: 5. The CDR3 runs 15 residues. From germline, CDR1 is SGHTA and CDR2 FQGNSA. The CDR3 DNA reads as TGTGCCAGCAGCCCCGGGGGGGCCTACACCGGGGAGCTGTTTTTT. It codes for CASSPGGAYTGELFF.

This chain uses TRBV14 with TRBJ1-5; D is undetermined. V was trimmed by 1 base and J by 2 bases, leaving 21 bases between them. Germline lookup yields CDR1 SGHDN and CDR2 FVKESK. The CDR3 is 19 residues long. The CDR3 spells CASSQGAVWALGRNQPQHF. The CDR3, as DNA: TGTGCCAGCAGCCAAGGGGCCGTATGGGCCTTAGGGCGCAATCAGCCCCAGCATTTT.

This clonotype was seen ten or more times. The CDR3 loop is CASSFGGGITDTQYF. The CDR3 DNA is TGTGCCAGCAGTTTCGGCGGGGGGATCACAGATACGCAGTATTTT. The chain combines TRBV28 with TRBJ2-3; 8 bases line up with TRBD2. The CDR3 covers 15 residues. V shed 3 bases and J 2 bases; nucleotides not matched to a gene: 4. The germline V gene encodes CDR1 MDHEN and CDR2 SYDVKM.

Ten or more counts support this clonotype. The rearrangement joins TRBV7-8 to TRBJ2-5; TRBD2 agrees at 9 bases. The CDR3 spans 16 residues. V shed 2 bases, J shed 1 base, and the junction held 5 bases outside the gene matches. Per germline, CDR1 SGHVS and CDR2 FQNEAQ. CDR3: CASSLRGGGVQETQYF. The CDR3 nucleotides read TGTGCCAGCAGCTTAAGGGGCGGGGGGGTCCAAGAGACCCAGTACTTC.

This clonotype was picked up a small number of times. The chain has TRBV7-2 and TRBJ1-2, with D perhaps TRBD1 (6 bases). The germline V and J ends were trimmed by 2 bases and 7 bases, with 14 bases remaining between them. Per the germline V gene, CDR1 is SGHTA and CDR2 is FQGNSA. The CDR3 has 14 amino acids. The CDR3 reads CASSLSGVSSGYTF. As DNA, the CDR3 is TGTGCCAGCAGCTTATCAGGGGTTAGTTCTGGCTACACCTTC.

This clonotype was observed at least ten times. The V and J genes are TRBV7-2 and TRBJ2-2; 9 bases match TRBD1. Trimming took 4 bases from V and 5 from J; bases not matched to a gene: 2. CDR3 size: 14 residues. Germline V gives CDR1 SGHTA, CDR2 FQGNSA. The CDR3 spells CASSSGQGTGELFF. The CDR3 coding sequence is TGTGCCAGCAGCTCCGGACAGGGGACCGGGGAGCTGTTTTTT.

This clonotype has ten or more counts. The chain joins TRBV4-3 to TRBJ2-1, with 9 bases lining up with TRBD2. The CDR3 extends over 15 amino acids. Germline V gene sequence: CDR1 LGHNA, CDR2 YSLEER. J was trimmed by 8 bases and V by 0 bases; bases with no gene match: 5. CDR3 bases: TGCGCCAGCAGCCAAGATCATTCTAGCGGGGATGAGCAGTTCTTC. Protein sequence: CASSQDHSSGDEQFF.

Comment on this clonotype: One end of the junction fails to match germline, which may point to a read error. V usage is TRBV5-1 and J usage is TRBJ2-5; D remains ambiguous. There are 13 residues in the CDR3. CDR1 is SGHRS and CDR2 is YFSETQ in the germline V gene. The CDR3 sequence: CASSRTHQETQYF. The CDR3 DNA is TGCGCCAGCAGCAGAACTCACCAGGAGACCCAGTACTTC.

This clonotype was counted ten times or more. This chain uses TRBV23-1 with TRBJ1-1, with 7 nucleotides matching TRBD1. TRBV23-1 is an ORF, with its function uncertain. CDR3 length: 16 amino acids. V trimming: 8 bases; J trimming: 3 bases; junction bases outside the gene matches: 15. CDR3 bases: TGCGCCAGCCCACCAGCTCGCGGCCAGGGGGACACTGAAGCTTTCTTT. Translating it yields CASPPARGQGDTEAFF.

This clonotype was seen a handful of times. The rearrangement links TRBV9 to TRBJ2-3; tentative D call: TRBD2 (7 bases). The CDR3 contains 17 residues. Trimming removed 1 base from V and 1 base from J, with 16 bases in between. Germline CDR1 SGDLS, CDR2 YYNGEE. CDR3 nucleotide sequence: TGTGCCAGCAGCGTAAGGGAGGGGGGGGCTGGCACAGATACGCAGTATTTT. This encodes CASSVREGGAGTDTQYF.

This clonotype was seen repeatedly, ten times or more. CDR3: CATDRGLRDGYTF. The DNA of the CDR3 is TGTGCCACCGACAGGGGGCTGAGAGATGGCTACACCTTC. V gene TRBV6-2 or TRBV6-3 combines with J gene TRBJ1-2; 10 bases line up with TRBD1. Germline CDR1 MNHEY, CDR2 SVGEGT. The CDR3 runs to 13 residues. The V gene end was trimmed by 10 bases and the J gene end by 6 bases; junction bases not matched to a gene: 8.

Ten or more counts support this clonotype. The chain employs TRBV12-3 or TRBV12-4 and TRBJ1-5; D is ambiguous. This CDR3 spans 15 amino acids. Trimming took off 6 bases at V and 2 bases at J, with 14 bases between the two ends. The CDR3 is CASSLGSARNQPQHF. In DNA, the CDR3 is TGTGCCAGCAGCCTCGGGAGTGCCCGCAATCAGCCCCAGCATTTT.

The gene calls are TRBV3-1 and TRBJ2-3; the match to TRBD1 covers 7 bases. The germline CDR1 and CDR2 sequences are LGHDT and YNNKEL (reference sequence). This CDR3 comprises 14 residues. Trimming took 3 bases from V and 2 from J; bases not matched to a gene: 2. CDR3 bases: TGTGCCAGCAGCCAGGACAGGAACACAGATACGCAGTATTTT. It yields the protein CASSQDRNTDTQYF.

The chain employs TRBV5-4 and TRBJ1-4, with D perhaps matching TRBD1 (5 bases). CDR3 length: 14 amino acids. Germline V gene data show CDR1 as SGHNT and CDR2 as YYREEE (reference sequence). The V gene lost 3 bases and the J gene lost 5 bases, with 11 bases spanning the gap. CDR3: CASSWDGGNEKLFF. CDR3 DNA sequence: TGTGCCAGCAGCTGGGACGGAGGGAATGAAAAACTGTTTTTT.

This clonotype showed up many times. This chain links TRBV12-3 or TRBV12-4 with TRBJ2-2; D is ambiguous. This CDR3 comprises 15 residues. V was cut by 2 bases and J by 0 bases, with 7 bases left in between. This CDR3 is CASSLIQANTGELFF. For the CDR3, the DNA is TGTGCCAGCAGTTTAATCCAGGCGAACACCGGGGAGCTGTTTTTT.

This clonotype was detected ten times or more. The V call is TRBV27, the J call TRBJ2-5; D possibly matches TRBD1 or TRBD2 (6 bases each). The CDR3 runs to 15 residues. From germline, CDR1 is MNHEY and CDR2 SMNVEV (reference sequence). The V end was cut by 3 bases, the J end by 2 bases, with 13 bases between. The CDR3, as DNA: TGTGCCAGCAGTTTTTACAGGGCGGGACAAGAGACCCAGTACTTC. Amino acid sequence: CASSFYRAGQETQYF.

This chain links TRBV4-2 with TRBJ2-7, with 8 bases lining up with TRBD2. The CDR3 has 15 residues. Looked up from germline, CDR1 is LGHNA and CDR2 is YNFKEQ. V lost 1 base to trimming and J lost 3 bases; unmatched junction nucleotides: 5. CDR3 sequence reads: CASSQGSGGLYEQYF. The DNA of the CDR3 is TGTGCCAGCAGCCAAGGCAGCGGGGGTCTCTACGAGCAGTACTTC.

This clonotype came up many times. The gene calls are TRBV6-5 and TRBJ1-1, with 8 bases matching TRBD1. The CDR3 contains 13 residues. CDR1 and CDR2 (germline): MNHEY, SVGAGI. V lost 4 bases and J lost 11; bases outside the gene matches: 9. DNA for the CDR3: TGTGCCAGCAGTTCAGACAGGGGAGGGACGGCTTTCTTT. Its translation: CASSSDRGGTAFF.

The J gene is TRBJ2-7, the V gene TRBV20-1, with D perhaps given as TRBD1 or TRBD2 (5 bases each). With 6 bases removed from V and 6 bases from J, the gap between germline ends came to 21 bases. From germline, CDR1 is DFQATT and CDR2 SNEGSKA (reference sequence). This CDR3 has 14 residues. CDR3: CSAPAGTARREQYF. The CDR3 coding sequence is TGCAGTGCCCCGGCCGGGACCGCCCGTCGCGAGCAGTACTTC.

There are many counts of this clonotype. The chain couples TRBV7-3 to TRBJ2-2, with 10 bases matching TRBD2. CDR1 SGHTA and CDR2 FQGTGA come from the germline V gene. The CDR3 runs 15 residues. Unmatched junction bases numbered 7, after V lost 5 bases and J lost 7 bases. CDR3 residues: CASSPRTSGFGELFF. Here the CDR3 DNA reads TGTGCCAGCAGCCCCCGGACTAGCGGTTTCGGGGAGCTGTTTTTT.

In this sample, this clonotype turned up many times. V and J are TRBV6-2 or TRBV6-3 and TRBJ2-7; TRBD1 aligns across 7 bases. The germline CDR1 and CDR2 sequences are MNHEY and SVGEGT. The CDR3 sequence is 13 residues long. Losses at the gene ends were 5 bases for V and 2 bases for J; bases not matched to a gene: 3. The CDR3 DNA reads as TGTGCCAGCAGTCCCGACAGGGCCTACGAGCAGTACTTC. This encodes CASSPDRAYEQYF.

This clonotype was seen more than once but under ten times. CDR3 loop: CASSLGGGAYGTDTQYF. The CDR3 nucleotides read TGTGCCAGCAGTTTAGGCGGGGGGGCCTATGGCACAGATACGCAGTATTTT. V usage is TRBV12-3 or TRBV12-4 and J usage is TRBJ2-3, with 9 positions matching TRBD2. Trimming cost V 1 base and J 1 base; bases outside gene matches: 6. This CDR3 has 17 amino acids.

There are many counts of this clonotype. CDR3 sequence reads: CASTTTGSSYNEQFF. CDR3 DNA sequence: TGCGCCAGCACCACAACAGGGAGCTCCTACAATGAGCAGTTCTTC. V and J are TRBV5-1 and TRBJ2-1, with a tentative D call TRBD1 (6 bases). This CDR3 is built from 15 residues. V lost 6 bases and J lost 0, with 13 bases in between. Per the germline V gene, CDR1 is SGHRS and CDR2 is YFSETQ.

This clonotype was observed a few times. V and J are TRBV27 and TRBJ2-5; 10 nucleotides match TRBD1. V lost 3 bases to trimming and J lost 5 bases; unmatched junction nucleotides: 6. The CDR3 is 15 residues long. Looked up from germline, CDR1 is MNHEY and CDR2 is SMNVEV (reference sequence). The DNA for the CDR3 is TGTGCCAGCAGTTTGGGACAGGGGAGTGTTGAGACCCAGTACTTC. As protein: CASSLGQGSVETQYF.

The sample holds many counts of this clonotype. V is TRBV7-2 and J is TRBJ1-3; unclear D gene. The CDR3 runs to 14 residues. V gave up 3 bases and J gave up 0 bases, with 6 bases separating them. CDR1 is SGHTA, CDR2 FQGNSA, per germline. The CDR3: CASSFYVSGNTIYF. The CDR3 nucleotides read TGTGCCAGCAGCTTTTATGTCTCTGGAAACACCATATATTTT. Combining the CDR3 with reference TRBV7-2 and TRBJ1-3 gives the whole variable domain GAGVSQSPSNKVTEKGKDVELRCDPISGHTALYWYRQSLGQGLEFLIYFQGNSAPDKSGLPSDRFSAERTGGSVSTLTIQRTQQEDSAVYLCASSFYVSGNTIYFGEGSWLTVV.

The chain couples TRBV4-3 to TRBJ2-1; possible D gene TRBD1, 6 bases. Germline CDR1 LGHNA, CDR2 YSLEER. V lost 1 base and J 6 bases, leaving 10 bases between the germline ends. The CDR3 has 14 residues. The CDR3: CASSQVSGVNEQFF. The CDR3 DNA reads as TGCGCCAGCAGCCAAGTCTCAGGGGTCAATGAGCAGTTCTTC.